The 27 T cell receptor beta chains reported below all come from one sample, sequenced in a study of blood T cell repertoires in COVID-19. Profiling relied on immunoSEQ multiplex PCR, and the TCRdb table lists in-frame clones only, not all of them. Here the sample spans 90,000 to 120,000 clones, roughly 90% being singletons. The sample comprised peripheral blood. Receptor source: a woman aged 55-70 years with acute or convalescent COVID-19.

The chain carries TRBV2 and TRBJ2-7, with D possibly matching TRBD2 (5 bases). With 4 bases removed from V and 3 bases from J, the gap between germline ends came to 10 bases. The CDR3 covers 13 residues. Germline V gene lookup returns CDR1 SNHLY and CDR2 FYNNEI. The CDR3 region has the DNA TGTGCCAGCAGTGTCCAGCGGAGCTACGAGCAGTACTTC. Translating gives CASSVQRSYEQYF.

This sequence joins TRBV18 and TRBJ1-1, with 9 bases lining up with TRBD1. The CDR3 runs to 16 residues. Germline CDR1 and CDR2: KGHSH and LQKENI. The junction had 9 bases not matched to a gene; V was cut back by 1 base and J by 6 bases. The CDR3 coding sequence is TGTGCCAGCTCACCACGTAACAGGGGGCTGACGGCTGAAGCTTTCTTT. Amino acids: CASSPRNRGLTAEAFF.

The V gene is TRBV7-2, the J gene TRBJ1-2, with TRBD1 matching 8 bases. V shed 1 base, J shed 4 bases, and the junction held 2 bases outside the gene matches. The CDR3 is 14 residues long. Germline assignment: CDR1 SGHTA and CDR2 FQGNSA. CDR3 protein: CASSLDRGAYGYTF. The CDR3 nucleotides are TGTGCCAGCAGCTTAGACAGGGGGGCCTATGGCTACACCTTC.

The chain couples TRBV3-1 (or the pseudogene TRBV3-2) to TRBJ2-1; 12 nucleotides align to TRBD2. Germline assignment: CDR1 LGHDT and CDR2 YNNKEL (reference sequence). This CDR3 has 19 residues. The ends lost 4 bases at V and 2 bases at J; junction bases unmatched: 12. DNA of the CDR3: TGTGCCAGCAGCCCTGGACAAGCTTCTAGCGGGAGGGCCTACAATGAGCAGTTCTTC. It yields the protein CASSPGQASSGRAYNEQFF.

V and J are TRBV27 and TRBJ2-6; TRBD2 agrees at 7 bases. The length of the CDR3 is 15 residues. After removal of 4 bases from V and 0 bases from J, the junction contained 0 bases not matched to a gene. Germline CDR1 reads MNHEY; CDR2 reads SMNVEV (reference sequence). The CDR3 sequence is CASSWTSSGANVLTF. For the CDR3, the DNA is TGTGCCAGCAGTTGGACTAGCTCTGGGGCCAACGTCCTGACTTTC.

The table lists this clone with a count of one. V usage is TRBV29-1 and J usage is TRBJ1-2; no firm D call. V lost 4 bases and J 4 bases, leaving 16 bases between the germline ends. CDR1 SQVTM and CDR2 ANQGSEA come from the germline V gene. This CDR3 region has 14 residues. DNA for the CDR3: TGCAGCGTTGCCCAGCGAAACGCTATCTATGGCTACACCTTC. Encoded protein: CSVAQRNAIYGYTF.

The chain has TRBV5-4 and TRBJ2-1; 10 nucleotides line up with TRBD1. The V gene end was trimmed by 4 bases and the J gene end by 4 bases; junction bases not matched to a gene: 5. The CDR3 covers 15 residues. Germline V gene lookup returns CDR1 SGHNT and CDR2 YYREEE (reference sequence). This CDR3 reads CASSNPGQGYNEQFF. Here the CDR3 DNA reads TGTGCCAGCAGCAACCCGGGACAGGGGTACAATGAGCAGTTCTTC.

This chain uses TRBV27 with TRBJ1-2; the D gene is possibly TRBD1 (6 bases). Per germline, CDR1 MNHEY and CDR2 SMNVEV (reference sequence). Trimming shortened V by 4 bases and J by 4 bases, and 13 bases separated the two germline ends. The CDR3 extends over 14 amino acids. Here the CDR3 reads CASSSGQTVYGYTF. In nucleotides, the CDR3 is TGTGCCAGCAGTTCCGGACAGACAGTCTATGGCTACACCTTC.

J is TRBJ2-6 and V is TRBV29-1; D might be TRBD1 (5 bases). Trimming took 7 bases from V and 0 from J, leaving 19 bases between them. The CDR3 covers 17 residues. In germline, CDR1 is SQVTM, CDR2 ANQGSEA. The CDR3 sequence is CSARASGRNSGANVLTF. The CDR3 bases are TGCAGCGCTCGAGCGTCAGGGCGAAACTCTGGGGCCAACGTCCTGACTTTC.

The J gene is TRBJ1-2, the V gene TRBV5-6; D might be TRBD1 (6 bases). Trimming stripped 4 bases from V and 6 bases from J, with 13 bases between. The CDR3 length is 13 residues. Germline lookup yields CDR1 SGHDT and CDR2 YYEEEE. In nucleotides, the CDR3 is TGTGCCAGCAGCCCCCTTACAGGGAATGGCTACACCTTC. Its translation is CASSPLTGNGYTF.

The chain couples TRBV5-1 to TRBJ2-1; 10 nucleotides line up with TRBD2. With V trimmed by 4 bases and J by 0 bases, 4 bases remained unmatched. This CDR3 is 16 amino acids long. Germline V gene data show CDR1 as SGHRS and CDR2 as YFSETQ. The CDR3 region is CASSGGLASSYNEQFF. DNA of the CDR3: TGCGCCAGCAGCGGGGGACTAGCGAGCTCCTACAATGAGCAGTTCTTC.

This chain connects TRBV11-1 to TRBJ2-3; the match to TRBD2 covers 8 bases. Germline V lookup: CDR1 SGHAT, CDR2 FQDESV (reference sequence). The CDR3 is 16 residues long. With V trimmed by 0 bases and J by 5 bases, 7 bases remained unmatched. This chain's CDR3 is CASSLAGTRNQDTQYF. The CDR3, as DNA: TGTGCCAGCAGCTTAGCAGGGACTAGAAACCAAGATACGCAGTATTTT.

This rearrangement joins TRBV15 to TRBJ1-1; D is ambiguous. Trimming stripped 0 bases from V and 5 bases from J, with 10 bases between. Germline assignment: CDR1 LNHNV and CDR2 YYDKDF (reference sequence). The CDR3 is 14 amino acids. CDR3 in DNA: TGTGCCACCAGCAGAGATCCTGAGAGGACTGAAGCTTTCTTT. Translating it yields CATSRDPERTEAFF.

This clone was detected a few times. The CDR3 spells CSVSQGVGEKLFF. The DNA of the CDR3 is TGCAGCGTCTCACAGGGGGTCGGAGAAAAACTGTTTTTT. The V gene is TRBV29-1, the J gene TRBJ1-4; TRBD1 matches 8 bases. Germline V CDR1 and CDR2: SQVTM, ANQGSEA. V lost 6 bases and J lost 8; bases outside the gene matches: 8. This CDR3 contains 13 residues.

The rearrangement links TRBV5-5 to TRBJ2-7; 8 bases are shared with TRBD1. This CDR3 region has 15 residues. Looked up from germline, CDR1 is SGHKS and CDR2 is YYEKEE (reference sequence). Trimming at V came to 4 bases and at J to 2 bases, leaving 8 bases not matched to a gene. As DNA, the CDR3 is TGTGCCAGCAGCCGGACAGGGAACGGGGCCTACGAGCAGTACTTC. It translates to CASSRTGNGAYEQYF.

This rearrangement joins TRBV3-1 (or the pseudogene TRBV3-2) to TRBJ2-6; TRBD1 matches at 10 bases. The CDR3 is 15 residues long. Germline trimming cut 4 bases from V and 7 bases from J; bases unmatched to any gene: 4. Germline loops: CDR1 LGHDT, CDR2 YNNKEL (reference sequence). CDR3 sequence reads: CASSPRDRGANVLTF. CDR3 DNA: TGTGCCAGCAGCCCCCGGGACAGGGGAGCCAACGTCCTGACTTTC.

The chain recombines TRBV7-9 with TRBJ2-2; TRBD2 aligns across 10 bases. This CDR3 has 16 amino acids. The V gene's germline CDR1 is SEHNR and CDR2 FQNEAQ (reference sequence). The V segment lost 5 bases and the J segment 6 bases; nucleotides outside the gene matches: 9. The CDR3 region has the DNA TGTGCCAGCAGCGGAAGAAGCGGGAGGGCCCCCGGGGAGCTGTTTTTT. Translation: CASSGRSGRAPGELFF. The full variable domain, completed using reference TRBV7-9 and TRBJ2-2, is DTGVSQNPRHKITKRGQNVTFRCDPISEHNRLYWYRQTLGQGPEFLTYFQNEAQLEKSRLLSDRFSAERPKGSFSTLEIQRTEQGDSAMYLCASSGRSGRAPGELFFGEGSRLTVL.

The V and J genes are TRBV6-5 and TRBJ2-1, with TRBD2 matching over 12 bases. This CDR3 comprises 15 residues. Germline V CDR1 and CDR2: MNHEY, SVGAGI. V lost 6 bases, J lost 5 bases, and 5 bases stayed unmatched. CDR3 sequence (DNA): TGTGCCAGCAGAAGGACTAGCGGGATTAACAATGAGCAGTTCTTC. Its protein product is CASRRTSGINNEQFF.

This clone occurred once. The rearrangement uses TRBV11-2 and TRBJ2-1; 12 nucleotides match TRBD2. CDR1 is SGHAT and CDR2 is FQNNGV in the germline V gene. This CDR3 comprises 17 residues. V shed 5 bases, J shed 3 bases, and the junction held 8 bases outside the gene matches. The CDR3 spells CASSRFRTSGDYNEQFF. CDR3 DNA sequence: TGTGCCAGCAGCCGTTTTAGGACTAGCGGGGACTACAATGAGCAGTTCTTC.

The genes are TRBV5-6 and TRBJ2-3; 7 positions agree with TRBD2. The germline V gene encodes CDR1 SGHDT and CDR2 YYEEEE. This CDR3 is 19 amino acids long. Unmatched junction bases numbered 17, after V lost 1 base and J lost 3 bases. CDR3 DNA: TGTGCCAGCAGCTTGCTAGCGGTCCCTCCCTCACCTGGGACAGATACGCAGTATTTT. It translates to CASSLLAVPPSPGTDTQYF. Full variable domain (missing parts from reference TRBV5-6 and TRBJ2-3): DAGVTQSPTHLIKTRGQQVTLRCSPKSGHDTVSWYQQALGQGPQFIFQYYEEEERQRGNFPDRFSGHQFPNYSSELNVNALLLGDSALYLCASSLLAVPPSPGTDTQYFGPGTRLTVL.

The V gene is TRBV3-1 (or the pseudogene TRBV3-2), the J gene TRBJ2-5; 7 bases match TRBD2. Germline-derived CDR1 and CDR2 are LGHDT and YNNKEL (reference sequence). V shed 1 base, J shed 4 bases, and the junction held 9 bases outside the gene matches. The CDR3 contains 16 residues. Here the CDR3 DNA reads TGTGCCAGCAGCCAAGGGGGGACTACCAGTCGAGAGACCCAGTACTTC. It codes for CASSQGGTTSRETQYF.

This clone has just one count. The V and J genes are TRBV27 and TRBJ2-1; possibly TRBD2 for D (5 bases). V lost 4 bases, J lost 1 base, and 17 bases lay in between. The germline V gene has CDR1 MNHEY and CDR2 SMNVEV (reference sequence). The CDR3 covers 17 residues. The CDR3 nucleotides are TGTGCCAGCAGTTCCTCCGGGGTAGCGAGATCCTACAATGAGCAGTTCTTC. It encodes CASSSSGVARSYNEQFF.

This chain uses TRBV18 with TRBJ2-2, with TRBD2 matching over 11 bases. The V gene's germline CDR1 is KGHSH and CDR2 LQKENI. Trimming at V came to 0 bases and at J to 0 bases, leaving 0 bases not matched to a gene. The CDR3 is made up of 17 amino acids. This CDR3 reads CASSPPGLAANTGELFF. CDR3 coding DNA: TGTGCCAGCTCACCACCGGGACTAGCGGCGAACACCGGGGAGCTGTTTTTT.

The rearrangement uses TRBV5-1 and TRBJ1-2; tentatively, D is TRBD1 (6 bases). Germline CDR1 reads SGHRS; CDR2 reads YFSETQ. The CDR3 contains 14 residues. The V end lost 4 bases, the J end lost 4 bases, and 14 bases lay between the germline ends. The CDR3 sequence: CASSVQDSVYGYTF. In DNA, the CDR3 is TGCGCCAGCAGCGTCCAGGACAGTGTCTATGGCTACACCTTC.

The CDR3, as DNA: TGTGCCACAGGACAGAGCCCTAACTATGGCTACACCTTC. Protein sequence: CATGQSPNYGYTF. The rearrangement joins TRBV2 to TRBJ1-2; D perhaps matches TRBD1 (6 bases). Germline V gene sequence: CDR1 SNHLY, CDR2 FYNNEI. Trimming shortened V by 10 bases and J by 0 bases, and 12 bases separated the two germline ends. The CDR3 consists of 13 residues.

J is TRBJ2-1 and V is TRBV11-1; 10 bases map to TRBD2. CDR3 length: 15 residues. The germline CDR1 and CDR2 sequences are SGHAT and FQDESV (reference sequence). V was pared by 4 bases and J by 6 bases, with 6 bases of the junction left unmatched. CDR3 residues: CASSSPGLATNEQFF. CDR3 nucleotides: TGTGCCAGCAGCTCACCGGGACTAGCGACCAATGAGCAGTTCTTC.

The chain carries TRBV5-4 and TRBJ1-2; 7 bases align to TRBD1. This CDR3 contains 13 residues. With V trimmed by 4 bases and J by 2 bases, 2 bases remained unmatched. Germline-derived CDR1 and CDR2 are SGHNT and YYREEE (reference sequence). The CDR3 loop reads CASSQGQNYGYTF. Written as DNA, the CDR3 is TGTGCCAGCAGCCAGGGACAGAACTATGGCTACACCTTC.